Below, 9 T cell receptor beta chains from the same sample are listed, as sequenced in a study of blood T cells in healthy people across ages. A second PCR of 7 to 11 cycles used a sample-barcoded 5' primer and a J-beta primer mix. TCRdb reprocessed the 5' RACE reads via MiXCR and lists one record per CDR3 protein. The repertoire consists of over a million distinct CDR3 sequences, with around 45% occurring once and the leading ten covering approximately 20%. The sample comprised blood. The receptors shown here come from a woman between 55 and 75 years old in good health.

This chain joins TRBV28 and TRBJ2-3, with TRBD2 matching over 13 bases. Germline loops: CDR1 MDHEN, CDR2 SYDVKM. Unmatched junction bases numbered 5, after V lost 6 bases and J lost 5 bases. The CDR3 runs to 15 residues. CDR3 sequence: CASRLAGGPGDTQYF. Here the CDR3 DNA reads TGTGCCAGCAGACTAGCGGGAGGGCCTGGAGATACGCAGTATTTT. Full variable domain (missing parts from reference TRBV28 and TRBJ2-3): DVKVTQSSRYLVKRTGEKVFLECVQDMDHENMFWYRQDPGLGLRLIYFSYDVKMKEKGDIPEGYSVSREKKERFSLILESASTNQTSMYLCASRLAGGPGDTQYFGPGTRLTVL.

This clonotype was seen at least ten times. The V call is TRBV2, the J call TRBJ2-1; 10 nucleotides align to TRBD1. Germline-derived CDR1 and CDR2 are SNHLY and FYNNEI. This CDR3 is 14 amino acids long. V lost 7 bases to trimming and J lost 6 bases; unmatched junction nucleotides: 6. The CDR3 sequence is CASNHRDRGNEQFF. CDR3 coding DNA: TGTGCCAGCAACCACCGGGACAGGGGCAATGAGCAGTTCTTC.

The J gene is TRBJ2-4, the V gene TRBV6-1, with a possible D match to TRBD1 (5 bases). The germline V gene has CDR1 MNHNS and CDR2 SASEGT. This CDR3 has 15 amino acids. V lost 3 bases and J 1 base, leaving 10 bases between the germline ends. The CDR3 region is CASSEQGTAKNIQYF. The CDR3 bases are TGTGCCAGCAGTGAGCAGGGTACTGCCAAAAACATTCAGTACTTC.

This clonotype was detected only a few times. The genes are TRBV7-9 and TRBJ2-5, with D possibly being TRBD1 or TRBD2 (5 bases each). Germline lookup yields CDR1 SEHNR and CDR2 FQNEAQ (reference sequence). The ends were cut back, 1 base at V and 3 bases at J, with 21 bases in the middle. The CDR3 consists of 18 residues. The CDR3 spells CASSLVRAVGRDKETQYF. CDR3 bases: TGTGCCAGCAGCTTAGTGAGGGCAGTGGGACGTGATAAAGAGACCCAGTACTTC.

This chain connects TRBV30 to TRBJ2-7; D ambiguous. The V end lost 4 bases, the J end lost 0 bases, and 4 bases lay between the germline ends. The CDR3 has 11 amino acids. Germline V gene sequence: CDR1 GTSNPN, CDR2 SVGIG (reference sequence). DNA of the CDR3: TGTGCCTGGACGGACTCCTACGAGCAGTACTTC. As protein: CAWTDSYEQYF.

The chain joins TRBV9 to TRBJ2-2; TRBD2 aligns across 11 bases. Germline trimming cut 4 bases from V and 7 bases from J; bases unmatched to any gene: 9. This CDR3 region has 16 residues. Per the germline V gene, CDR1 is SGDLS and CDR2 is YYNGEE. The CDR3 sequence: CASSRTSGRFSGELFF. CDR3 sequence (DNA): TGTGCCAGCAGCCGAACTAGCGGGAGATTTAGCGGGGAGCTGTTTTTT.

This clonotype was detected a few times. The chain combines TRBV27 with TRBJ2-1; 7 bases map to TRBD2. V trimming: 9 bases; J trimming: 2 bases; junction bases outside the gene matches: 10. This CDR3 has 15 residues. CDR1 is MNHEY and CDR2 is SMNVEV in the germline V gene (reference sequence). The CDR3: CASFRAGAPYNEQFF. Written as DNA, the CDR3 is TGTGCCAGTTTTCGGGCGGGAGCCCCCTACAATGAGCAGTTCTTC.

There are many counts of this clonotype. The rearrangement joins TRBV20-1 to TRBJ2-7, with 8 positions matching TRBD2. Germline V gene lookup returns CDR1 DFQATT and CDR2 SNEGSKA (reference sequence). The CDR3 totals 14 residues. With V trimmed by 3 bases and J by 6 bases, 10 bases remained unmatched. The CDR3 nucleotides are TGCAGTGCTAGTCGGGGGGGGTCTGAGGGCGAGCAGTACTTC. It specifies CSASRGGSEGEQYF.

The chain combines TRBV28 with TRBJ1-1, with D unclear. Trimming removed 3 bases from V and 0 bases from J, with 11 bases in between. Germline V gene data show CDR1 as MDHEN and CDR2 as SYDVKM. The CDR3 loop spans 15 amino acids. The CDR3 region has the DNA TGTGCCAGCAGTTTCCGGGTTAGGATGAACACTGAAGCTTTCTTT. Translating it yields CASSFRVRMNTEAFF.